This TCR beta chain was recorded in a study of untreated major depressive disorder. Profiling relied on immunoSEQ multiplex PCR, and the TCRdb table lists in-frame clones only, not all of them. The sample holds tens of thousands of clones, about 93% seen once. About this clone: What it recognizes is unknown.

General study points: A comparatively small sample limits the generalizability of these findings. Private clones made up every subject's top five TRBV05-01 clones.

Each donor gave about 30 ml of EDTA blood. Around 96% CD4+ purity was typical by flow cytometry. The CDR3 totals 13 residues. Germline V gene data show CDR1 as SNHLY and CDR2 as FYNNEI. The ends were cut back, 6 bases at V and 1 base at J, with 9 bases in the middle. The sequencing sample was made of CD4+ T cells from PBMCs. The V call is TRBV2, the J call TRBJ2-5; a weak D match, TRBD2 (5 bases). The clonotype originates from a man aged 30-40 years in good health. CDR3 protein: CASRRTFQETQYF. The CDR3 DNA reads TGTGCCAGCAGGAGGACTTTCCAAGAGACCCAGTACTTC.